This T cell receptor (beta chain) emerged from a study of cytomegalovirus exposure and HLA in healthy donors. Turning to the study itself: The 90 to 150 validation repertoires used a platform that matched the one used for the approximately 700 first-cohort repertoires, as a later analysis reported. Findings and limits, study-wide: Listed as cytomegalovirus-associated were over 150 TCR beta chains. According to reports, the classifier identified cytomegalovirus status with high specificity and sensitivity.

This table comes from immunoSEQ multiplex PCR, and its TCRdb copy is limited to in-frame clones, with some not included. This sample has some 200,000 clones; 75% to 85% occur once, and the top ten carry 10% to 15%. V was shortened by 4 bases and J by 8 bases, with 9 bases between the two germline ends. The CDR3 loop spans 12 amino acids. Germline-derived CDR1 and CDR2 are SEHNR and FQNEAQ (reference sequence). Worth noting for this clone: Its antigen is unknown.

This TCR came from a woman in her 30s in good health and CMV-seropositive. This chain joins TRBV7-9 and TRBJ1-5; perhaps TRBD1 as D (5 bases). Material: PBMCs. CDR3 nucleotide sequence: TGTGCCAGCAGCTCCGGGGGGGAGCCCCAGCATTTT. Its translation is CASSSGGEPQHF.